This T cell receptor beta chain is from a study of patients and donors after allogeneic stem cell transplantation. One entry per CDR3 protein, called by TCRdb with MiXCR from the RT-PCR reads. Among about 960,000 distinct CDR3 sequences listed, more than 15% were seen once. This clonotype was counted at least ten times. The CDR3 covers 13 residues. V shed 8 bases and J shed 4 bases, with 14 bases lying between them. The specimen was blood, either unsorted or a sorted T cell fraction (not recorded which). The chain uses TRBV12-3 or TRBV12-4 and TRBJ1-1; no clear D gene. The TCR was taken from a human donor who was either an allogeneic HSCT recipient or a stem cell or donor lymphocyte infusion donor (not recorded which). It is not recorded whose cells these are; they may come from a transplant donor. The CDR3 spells CASGVGAGTEAFF. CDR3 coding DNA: TGTGCCAGCGGAGTGGGCGCCGGCACTGAAGCTTTCTTT.